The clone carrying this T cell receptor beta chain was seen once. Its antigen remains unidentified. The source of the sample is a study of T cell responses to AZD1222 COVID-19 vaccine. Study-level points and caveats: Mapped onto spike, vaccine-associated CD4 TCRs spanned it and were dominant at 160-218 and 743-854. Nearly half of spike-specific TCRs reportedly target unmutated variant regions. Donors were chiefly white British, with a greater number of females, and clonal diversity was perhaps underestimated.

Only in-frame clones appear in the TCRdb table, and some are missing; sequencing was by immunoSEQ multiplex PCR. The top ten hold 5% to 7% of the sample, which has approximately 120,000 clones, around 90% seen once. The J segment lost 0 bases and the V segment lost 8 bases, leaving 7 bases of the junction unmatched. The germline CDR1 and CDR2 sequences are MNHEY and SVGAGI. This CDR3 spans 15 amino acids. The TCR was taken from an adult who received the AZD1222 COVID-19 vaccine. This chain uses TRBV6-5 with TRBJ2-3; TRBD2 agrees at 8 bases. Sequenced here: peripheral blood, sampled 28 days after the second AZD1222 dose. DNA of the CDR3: TGTGCCAGCTCATACAGCGGGAGTAGCACAGATACGCAGTATTTT. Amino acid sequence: CASSYSGSSTDTQYF.